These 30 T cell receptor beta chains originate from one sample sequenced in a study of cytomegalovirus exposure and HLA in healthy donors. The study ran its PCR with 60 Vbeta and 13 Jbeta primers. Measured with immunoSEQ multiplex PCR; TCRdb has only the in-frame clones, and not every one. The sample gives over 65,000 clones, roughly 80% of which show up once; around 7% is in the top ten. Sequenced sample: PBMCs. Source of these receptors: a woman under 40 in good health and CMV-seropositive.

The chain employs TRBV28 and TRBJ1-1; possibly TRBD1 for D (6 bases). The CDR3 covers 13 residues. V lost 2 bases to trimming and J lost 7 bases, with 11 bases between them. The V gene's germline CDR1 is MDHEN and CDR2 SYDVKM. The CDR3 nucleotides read TGTGCCAGCAGTTTAGGGGCAGGGGTTGAAGCTTTCTTT. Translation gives CASSLGAGVEAFF.

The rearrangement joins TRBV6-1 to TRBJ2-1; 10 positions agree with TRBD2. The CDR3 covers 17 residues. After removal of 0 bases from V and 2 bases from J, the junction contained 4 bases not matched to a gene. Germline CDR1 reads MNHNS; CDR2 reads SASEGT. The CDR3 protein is CASSEAPGTSAYNEQFF. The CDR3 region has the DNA TGTGCCAGCAGTGAAGCACCCGGGACTAGCGCCTACAATGAGCAGTTCTTC.

CDR3 loop: CAISESREGDQRELYNEQFF. In DNA, the CDR3 is TGTGCCATCAGTGAGTCGAGGGAGGGGGATCAGCGGGAGCTCTACAATGAGCAGTTCTTC. The chain carries TRBV10-3 and TRBJ2-1, with 8 bases identical to TRBD2. The CDR3 totals 20 residues. The V segment lost 0 bases and the J segment 3 bases; nucleotides outside the gene matches: 16. From germline, CDR1 is ENHRY and CDR2 SYGVKD.

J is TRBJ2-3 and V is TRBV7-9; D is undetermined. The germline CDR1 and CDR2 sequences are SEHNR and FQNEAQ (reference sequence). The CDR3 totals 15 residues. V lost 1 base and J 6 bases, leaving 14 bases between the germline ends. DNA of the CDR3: TGTGCCAGCAGCTTAGTCCCCCAGCTCAGGGATACGCAGTATTTT. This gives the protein CASSLVPQLRDTQYF. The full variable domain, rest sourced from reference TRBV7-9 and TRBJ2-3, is DTGVSQNPRHKITKRGQNVTFRCDPISEHNRLYWYRQTLGQGPEFLTYFQNEAQLEKSRLLSDRFSAERPKGSFSTLEIQRTEQGDSAMYLCASSLVPQLRDTQYFGPGTRLTVL.

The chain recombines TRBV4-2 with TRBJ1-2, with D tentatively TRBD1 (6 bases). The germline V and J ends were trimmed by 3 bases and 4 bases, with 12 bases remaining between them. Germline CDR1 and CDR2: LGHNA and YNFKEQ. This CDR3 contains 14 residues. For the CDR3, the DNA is TGTGCCAGCAGCCAGGCCACAGGGATCTATGGCTACACCTTC. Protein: CASSQATGIYGYTF.

The CDR3: CASSSPTSGRAYEQYF. CDR3 DNA sequence: TGTGCCAGCAGCTCGCCGACTAGCGGGAGGGCCTACGAGCAGTACTTC. The gene calls are TRBV5-4 and TRBJ2-7, with 14 positions matching TRBD2. CDR3 size: 16 residues. CDR1 SGHNT and CDR2 YYREEE come from the germline V gene (reference sequence). J lost 2 bases, V lost 3 bases, and 4 bases had no gene match. Combining the CDR3 with reference TRBV5-4 and TRBJ2-7 gives the whole variable domain ETGVTQSPTHLIKTRGQQVTLRCSSQSGHNTVSWYQQALGQGPQFIFQYYREEENGRGNFPPRFSGLQFPNYSSELNVNALELDDSALYLCASSSPTSGRAYEQYFGPGTRLTVT.

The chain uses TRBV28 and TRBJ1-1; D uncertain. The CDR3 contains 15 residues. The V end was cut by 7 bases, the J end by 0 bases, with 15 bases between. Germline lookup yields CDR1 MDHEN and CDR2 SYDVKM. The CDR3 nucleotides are TGTGCCAGCACCCCGTTACGTGCGGTGAACACTGAAGCTTTCTTT. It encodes CASTPLRAVNTEAFF.

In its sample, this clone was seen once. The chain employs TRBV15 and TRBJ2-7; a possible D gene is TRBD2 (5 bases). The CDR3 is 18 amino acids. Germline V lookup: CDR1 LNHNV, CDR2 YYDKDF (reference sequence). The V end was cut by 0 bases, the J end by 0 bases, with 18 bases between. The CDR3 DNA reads TGTGCCACCAGCAGAGATTTGTGGCTCCGGGGTGGCTCCTACGAGCAGTACTTC. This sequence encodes CATSRDLWLRGGSYEQYF.

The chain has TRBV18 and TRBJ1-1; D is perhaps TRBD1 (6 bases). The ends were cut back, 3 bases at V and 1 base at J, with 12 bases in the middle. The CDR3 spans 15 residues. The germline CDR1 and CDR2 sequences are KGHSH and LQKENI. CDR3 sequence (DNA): TGTGCCAGCTCACCCAATAGGGGGGGGAACACTGAAGCTTTCTTT. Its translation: CASSPNRGGNTEAFF.

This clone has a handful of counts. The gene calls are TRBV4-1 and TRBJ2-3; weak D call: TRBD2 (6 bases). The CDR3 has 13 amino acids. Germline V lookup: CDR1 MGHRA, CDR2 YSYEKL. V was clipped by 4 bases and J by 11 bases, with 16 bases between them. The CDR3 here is CASSPPGLTEQYF. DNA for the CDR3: TGCGCCAGCAGCCCCCCAGGACTAACGGAGCAGTATTTT.

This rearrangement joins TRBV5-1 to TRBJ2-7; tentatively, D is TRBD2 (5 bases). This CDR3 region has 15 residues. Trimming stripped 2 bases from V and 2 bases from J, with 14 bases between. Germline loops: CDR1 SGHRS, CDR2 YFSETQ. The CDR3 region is CASSFRSGRTYEQYF. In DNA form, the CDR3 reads TGCGCCAGCAGCTTTCGGAGCGGAAGAACCTACGAGCAGTACTTC.

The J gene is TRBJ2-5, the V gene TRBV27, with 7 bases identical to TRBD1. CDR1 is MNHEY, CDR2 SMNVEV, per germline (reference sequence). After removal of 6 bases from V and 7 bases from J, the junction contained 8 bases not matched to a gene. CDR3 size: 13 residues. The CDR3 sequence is CASSLQGSGTQYF. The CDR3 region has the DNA TGTGCCAGCAGCTTACAGGGGTCAGGGACCCAGTACTTC.

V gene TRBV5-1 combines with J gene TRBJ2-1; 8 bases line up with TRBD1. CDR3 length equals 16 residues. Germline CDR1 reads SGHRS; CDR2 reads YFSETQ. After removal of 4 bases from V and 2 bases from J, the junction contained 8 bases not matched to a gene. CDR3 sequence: CASSTGRDRTYNEQFF. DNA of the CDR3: TGCGCCAGCAGCACGGGCCGGGACAGGACCTACAATGAGCAGTTCTTC.

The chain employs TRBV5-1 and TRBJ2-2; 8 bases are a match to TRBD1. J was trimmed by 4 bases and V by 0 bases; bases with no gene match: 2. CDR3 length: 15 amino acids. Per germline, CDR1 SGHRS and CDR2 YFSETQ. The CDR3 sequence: CASSLAGQGTGELFF. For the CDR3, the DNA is TGCGCCAGCAGCTTGGCCGGACAGGGCACCGGGGAGCTGTTTTTT.

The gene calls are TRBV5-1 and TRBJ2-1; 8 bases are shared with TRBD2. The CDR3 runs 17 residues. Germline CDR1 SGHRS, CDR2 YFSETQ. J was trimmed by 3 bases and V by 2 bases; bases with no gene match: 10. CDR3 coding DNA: TGCGCCAGCAGCTTTAACCCGACTAGCGTCGACTACAATGAGCAGTTCTTC. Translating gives CASSFNPTSVDYNEQFF.

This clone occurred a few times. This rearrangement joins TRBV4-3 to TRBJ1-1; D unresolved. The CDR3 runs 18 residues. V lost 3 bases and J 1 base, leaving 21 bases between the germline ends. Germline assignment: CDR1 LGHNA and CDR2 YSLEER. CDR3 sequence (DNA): TGCGCCAGCAGCCACTCTTCCGCCTGGGGAGGCGCGAACACTGAAGCTTTCTTT. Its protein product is CASSHSSAWGGANTEAFF.

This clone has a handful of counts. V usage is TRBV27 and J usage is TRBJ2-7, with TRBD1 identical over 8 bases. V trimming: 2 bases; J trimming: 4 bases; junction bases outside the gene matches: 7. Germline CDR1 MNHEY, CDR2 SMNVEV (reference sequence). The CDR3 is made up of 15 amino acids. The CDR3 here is CASSLRPGGGYEQYF. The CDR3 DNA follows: TGTGCCAGCAGTTTACGTCCAGGGGGCGGGTACGAGCAGTACTTC.

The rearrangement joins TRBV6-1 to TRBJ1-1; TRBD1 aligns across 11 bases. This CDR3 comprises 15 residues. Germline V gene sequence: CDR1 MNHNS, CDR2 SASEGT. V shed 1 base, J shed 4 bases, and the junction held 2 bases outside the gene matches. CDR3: CASSEEGTGGTEAFF. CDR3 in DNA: TGTGCCAGCAGTGAAGAGGGGACAGGGGGCACTGAAGCTTTCTTT.

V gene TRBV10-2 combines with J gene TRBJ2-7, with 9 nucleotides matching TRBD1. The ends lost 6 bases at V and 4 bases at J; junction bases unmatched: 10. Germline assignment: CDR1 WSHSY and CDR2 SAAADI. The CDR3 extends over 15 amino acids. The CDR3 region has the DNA TGCGCCAGCAGACTGCTGGGACAGGGAATGTACGAGCAGTACTTC. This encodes CASRLLGQGMYEQYF.

CDR3 nucleotide sequence: TGTGCCAGTACGGCCGGGAGGGGAAGTGAGCAGTTCTTC. Its translation: CASTAGRGSEQFF. The genes are TRBV19 and TRBJ2-1; 8 nucleotides line up with TRBD2. Germline V lookup: CDR1 LNHDA, CDR2 SQIVND (reference sequence). The CDR3 consists of 13 residues. V trimming: 7 bases; J trimming: 9 bases; junction bases outside the gene matches: 8.

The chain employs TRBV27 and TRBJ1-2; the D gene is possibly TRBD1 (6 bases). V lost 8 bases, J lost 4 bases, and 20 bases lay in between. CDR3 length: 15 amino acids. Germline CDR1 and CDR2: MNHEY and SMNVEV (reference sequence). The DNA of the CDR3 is TGTGCCAGCCACCCCGGGGGGCTAGCCCTCTATGGCTACACCTTC. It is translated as CASHPGGLALYGYTF.

The CDR3 spells CASSLRAPGLAADNEQFF. CDR3 nucleotide sequence: TGTGCCAGCAGCTTACGGGCGCCGGGACTAGCGGCTGACAATGAGCAGTTCTTC. V and J are TRBV7-3 and TRBJ2-1; 11 positions match TRBD2. J was trimmed by 5 bases and V by 2 bases; bases with no gene match: 11. This CDR3 region has 18 residues. Germline values: CDR1 SGHTA, CDR2 FQGTGA.

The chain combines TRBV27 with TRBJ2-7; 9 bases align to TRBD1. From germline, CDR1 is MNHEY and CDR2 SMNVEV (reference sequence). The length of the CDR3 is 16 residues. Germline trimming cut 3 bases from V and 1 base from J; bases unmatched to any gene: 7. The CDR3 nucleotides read TGTGCCAGCAGTTTCACCCGAGGGACAGGGTCCTACGAGCAGTACTTC. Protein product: CASSFTRGTGSYEQYF.

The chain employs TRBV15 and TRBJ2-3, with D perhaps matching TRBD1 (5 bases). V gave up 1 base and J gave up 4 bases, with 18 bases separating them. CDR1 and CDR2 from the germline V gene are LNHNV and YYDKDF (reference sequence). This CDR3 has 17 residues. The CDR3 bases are TGTGCCACCAGCAGAGCGAGGCGGCAGGGTGGACCAGATACGCAGTATTTT. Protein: CATSRARRQGGPDTQYF.

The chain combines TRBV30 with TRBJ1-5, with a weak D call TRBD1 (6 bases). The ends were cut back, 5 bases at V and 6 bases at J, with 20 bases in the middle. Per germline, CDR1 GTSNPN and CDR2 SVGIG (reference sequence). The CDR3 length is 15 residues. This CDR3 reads CAWGGDRKGPQPQHF. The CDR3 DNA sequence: TGTGCCTGGGGGGGCGACCGTAAGGGTCCTCAGCCCCAGCATTTT.

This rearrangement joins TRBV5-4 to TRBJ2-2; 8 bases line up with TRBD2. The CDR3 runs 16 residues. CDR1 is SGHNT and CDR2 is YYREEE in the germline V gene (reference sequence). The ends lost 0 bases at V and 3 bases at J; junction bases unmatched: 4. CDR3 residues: CASSLVAGGHTGELFF. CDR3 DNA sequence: TGTGCCAGCAGCTTGGTTGCGGGAGGCCACACCGGGGAGCTGTTTTTT.

This CDR3 reads CASSLVVDANEKLFF. CDR3 coding DNA: TGTGCCAGCAGCTTAGTAGTTGATGCTAATGAAAAACTGTTTTTT. The chain uses TRBV7-2 and TRBJ1-4; the D is unclear. This CDR3 is 15 amino acids long. Germline CDR1 SGHTA, CDR2 FQGNSA. The ends were cut back, 1 base at V and 3 bases at J, with 9 bases in the middle.

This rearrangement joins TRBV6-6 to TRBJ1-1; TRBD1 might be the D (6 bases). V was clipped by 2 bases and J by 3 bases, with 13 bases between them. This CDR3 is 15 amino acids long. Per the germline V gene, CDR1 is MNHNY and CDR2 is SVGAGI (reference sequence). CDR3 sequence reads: CASSYSPRGDTEAFF. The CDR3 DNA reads TGTGCCAGCAGTTACAGCCCCAGGGGCGACACTGAAGCTTTCTTT.

CDR3 region: CASKTGGSQPQHF. The CDR3 nucleotides read TGTGCCAGCAAAACAGGGGGGAGTCAGCCCCAGCATTTT. J is TRBJ1-5 and V is TRBV28, with 8 bases identical to TRBD1. The trim removed 7 bases at V and 6 bases at J, leaving 5 bases unmatched. Per germline, CDR1 MDHEN and CDR2 SYDVKM. This CDR3 has 13 amino acids.

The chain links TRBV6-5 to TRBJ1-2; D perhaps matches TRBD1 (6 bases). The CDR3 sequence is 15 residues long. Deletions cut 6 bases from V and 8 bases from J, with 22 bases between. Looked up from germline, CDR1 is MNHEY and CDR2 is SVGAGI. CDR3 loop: CASRQGIGVYGGYTF. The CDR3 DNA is TGTGCCAGCAGACAGGGCATTGGAGTATATGGCGGCTACACCTTC.